These 3 T cell receptor beta chains were all obtained from the same sample, sequenced in a study of T cells after yellow fever vaccination. TCRdb reprocessed the 5' RACE reads with MiXCR, giving one entry per CDR3 protein. The repertoire has approximately 550,000 distinct CDR3 sequences, 19% of them found once; the top ten carry around 15%. The sequencing used PBMCs, collected 15 days after the yellow fever booster vaccination. These receptors were taken from a man younger than 40 who received the YFV17D yellow fever vaccine.

The rearrangement uses TRBV14 and TRBJ2-1, with D perhaps being TRBD1 or TRBD2 (5 bases each). V lost 1 base and J lost 1, with 14 bases in between. CDR1 SGHDN and CDR2 FVKESK come from the germline V gene. The CDR3 is made up of 17 amino acids. CDR3 bases: TGTGCCAGCAGCCAAGGGTCAGGGCGCGGGTCCTACAATGAGCAGTTCTTC. Amino acids: CASSQGSGRGSYNEQFF.

V gene TRBV19 combines with J gene TRBJ2-3; TRBD2 matches 8 bases. Trimming cost V 6 bases and J 3 bases; bases outside gene matches: 5. The CDR3 spans 14 residues. The germline CDR1 and CDR2 sequences are LNHDA and SQIVND (reference sequence). The CDR3 coding sequence is TGTGCCAGTAGACCCTCGGGAGGGACAGATACGCAGTATTTT. This codes for CASRPSGGTDTQYF.

V gene TRBV20-1 combines with J gene TRBJ2-4; D possibly corresponds to TRBD2 (5 bases). This CDR3 contains 17 residues. Germline V CDR1 and CDR2: DFQATT, SNEGSKA (reference sequence). The CDR3 DNA reads as TGCAGCGCCCTTGAGGGCTCTAGATGGGAAGCCAAAAACATTCAGTACTTC. Translated: CSALEGSRWEAKNIQYF.